Below, 5 T cell receptor beta chains from the same sample are listed, as sequenced in a study of regulatory T cells in long-lasting Graves disease. Combining iRepertoire HTBI primers with Arm-PCR of CDR3 regions, the authors built TCR beta libraries. MiXCR, run by TCRdb on the multiplex PCR reads, gives a single entry per CDR3 protein. The table lists a few hundred thousand distinct CDR3 sequences, 16% of them singletons, with roughly 27% in the top ten. Time point defined: newly diagnosed GD, antithyroid drugs for less than 3 months. PBMC-derived RNA was used for the TCR library. These data also featured in a second study, about T cells in Graves' hyperthyroidism and ophthalmopathy.

The sample in question was peripheral blood mononuclear cells (PBMCs), obtained at new diagnosis, from a patient treated with antithyroid drugs. All receptors come from a man in his forties with Graves disease.

This clonotype was counted many times. The chain carries TRBV2 and TRBJ2-5, with D possibly matching TRBD1 (5 bases). V was clipped by 3 bases and J by 4 bases, with 12 bases between them. The length of the CDR3 is 14 residues. The germline V gene encodes CDR1 SNHLY and CDR2 FYNNEI. The CDR3 nucleotides read TGTGCCAGCAGTGAGATAGGGGCAACAGAGACCCAGTACTTC. It encodes CASSEIGATETQYF. The variable domain in full, completed from reference TRBV2 and TRBJ2-5, reads EPEVTQTPSHQVTQMGQEVILRCVPISNHLYFYWYRQILGQKVEFLVSFYNNEISEKSEIFDDQFSVERPDGSNFTLKIRSTKLEDSAMYFCASSEIGATETQYFGPGTRLLVL.

This clonotype was observed a few times. CDR3 nucleotides: TGCAGTGCAAGGGGAACTTATAGCAATCAGCCCCAGCATTTT. Its protein product is CSARGTYSNQPQHF. The chain couples TRBV20-1 to TRBJ1-5; maybe TRBD1 (5 bases). Germline V lookup: CDR1 DFQATT, CDR2 SNEGSKA (reference sequence). CDR3 size: 14 residues. Deletions cut 6 bases from V and 0 bases from J, with 12 bases between.

On this clonotype: A much larger clone lies a single base off, so this may be a read error. The chain combines TRBV16 with TRBJ2-1; no definite D call. CDR3 length: 16 residues. V lost 0 bases and J 8 bases, leaving 17 bases between the germline ends. Germline V lookup: CDR1 KGHSY, CDR2 FQNENV. DNA for the CDR3: TGTGCCAGCAGCCAATCTATGTCACATAGGCTGCATGAGCAGTTCTTC. It encodes CASSQSMSHRLHEQFF.

Comments on this clonotype: A much larger clone differs from this one at a single base, so this may be a read error. The V call is TRBV5-1, the J call TRBJ2-1; D is unresolved. The V gene lost 1 base and the J gene lost 12 bases, with 11 bases spanning the gap. CDR3 size: 12 residues. Germline V gene data show CDR1 as SGHRS and CDR2 as YFSETQ. The CDR3 sequence: CASSLTADGQFF. The CDR3 bases are TGCGCCAGCAGCTTGACCGCTGATGGGCAGTTCTTC. The entire variable domain, with the rest obtained from reference TRBV5-1 and TRBJ2-1, is as follows: KAGVTQTPRYLIKTRGQQVTLSCSPISGHRSVSWYQQTPGQGLQFLFEYFSETQRNKGNFPGRFSGRQFSNSRSEMNVSTLELGDSALYLCASSLTADGQFFGPGTRLTVL.

This clonotype has a count of ten or more. The chain links TRBV18 to TRBJ2-3; 8 nucleotides line up with TRBD1. Germline CDR1 is KGHSH and CDR2 is LQKENI. The CDR3 runs to 14 residues. V dropped 4 bases and J dropped 6; count of bases not matched to a gene: 6. CDR3 DNA sequence: TGTGCCAGCTCACTAAACCGGGACAGGGATACGCAGTATTTT. Residues: CASSLNRDRDTQYF.